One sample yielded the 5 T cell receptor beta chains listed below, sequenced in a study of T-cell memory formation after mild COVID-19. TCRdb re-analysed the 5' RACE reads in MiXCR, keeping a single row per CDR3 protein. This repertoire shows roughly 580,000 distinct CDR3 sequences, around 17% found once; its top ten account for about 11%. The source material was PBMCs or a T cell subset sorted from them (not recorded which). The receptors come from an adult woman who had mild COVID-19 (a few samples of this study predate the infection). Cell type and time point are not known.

Here the CDR3 reads CASSSPTGRGGYGYTF. The CDR3 DNA is TGTGCCAGCAGCTCCCCGACAGGGAGGGGAGGCTATGGCTACACCTTC. The V call is TRBV5-4, the J call TRBJ1-2; 7 bases are shared with TRBD1. This CDR3 has 16 residues. Germline V CDR1 and CDR2: SGHNT, YYREEE (reference sequence). V trimming: 3 bases; J trimming: 4 bases; junction bases outside the gene matches: 12.

The CDR3 region is CASSPVDREGTNSPLHF. CDR3 nucleotides: TGTGCCAGCAGCCCCGTGGACCGGGAAGGGACCAATTCACCCCTCCACTTT. The rearrangement joins TRBV7-9 to TRBJ1-6; perhaps TRBD1 as D (5 bases). CDR3 length: 17 residues. Germline CDR1 reads SEHNR; CDR2 reads FQNEAQ (reference sequence). Trimming removed 5 bases from V and 7 bases from J, with 21 bases in between.

CDR3 region: CAWSVWSRVAGTNTGELFF. The CDR3 bases are TGTGCCTGGAGTGTATGGAGTCGGGTAGCGGGAACGAACACCGGGGAGCTGTTTTTT. This chain uses TRBV30 with TRBJ2-2, with 8 bases that match TRBD2. CDR3 length: 19 amino acids. The V and J ends lost 0 bases and 0 bases, in that order; junction bases with no gene match: 12. Germline V gives CDR1 GTSNPN, CDR2 SVGIG (reference sequence). Using reference TRBV30 and TRBJ2-2 for the parts outside the CDR3, the full variable domain is SQTIHQWPATLVQPVGSPLSLECTVEGTSNPNLYWYRQAAGRGLQLLFYSVGIGQISSEVPQNLSASRPQDRQFILSSKKLLLSDSGFYLCAWSVWSRVAGTNTGELFFGEGSRLTVL.

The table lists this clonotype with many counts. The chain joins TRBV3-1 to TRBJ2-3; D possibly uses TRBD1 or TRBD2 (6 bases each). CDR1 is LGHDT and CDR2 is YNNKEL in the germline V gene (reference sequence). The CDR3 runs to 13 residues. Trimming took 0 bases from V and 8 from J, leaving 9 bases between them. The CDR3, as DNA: TGTGCCAGCAGCCAAGATCCGGGGGCTACGCAGTATTTT. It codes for CASSQDPGATQYF.

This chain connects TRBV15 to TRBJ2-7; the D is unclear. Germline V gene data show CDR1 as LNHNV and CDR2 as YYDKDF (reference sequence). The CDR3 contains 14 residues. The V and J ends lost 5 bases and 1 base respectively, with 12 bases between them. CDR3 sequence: CATSFYDGSYEQYF. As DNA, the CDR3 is TGTGCCACCAGCTTCTACGACGGATCCTACGAGCAGTACTTC.